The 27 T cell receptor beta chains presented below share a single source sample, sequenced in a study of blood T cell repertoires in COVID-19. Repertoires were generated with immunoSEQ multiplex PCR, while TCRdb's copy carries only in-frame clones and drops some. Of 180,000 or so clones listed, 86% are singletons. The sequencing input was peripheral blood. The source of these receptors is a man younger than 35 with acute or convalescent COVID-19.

Here the CDR3 reads CASSWTGTGDGYTF. The DNA of the CDR3 is TGCGCCAGCAGTTGGACCGGGACAGGAGATGGCTACACCTTC. J is TRBJ1-2 and V is TRBV5-1, with TRBD1 identical over 8 bases. With V trimmed by 5 bases and J by 6 bases, 9 bases remained unmatched. The CDR3 is 14 residues long. Germline assignment: CDR1 SGHRS and CDR2 YFSETQ.

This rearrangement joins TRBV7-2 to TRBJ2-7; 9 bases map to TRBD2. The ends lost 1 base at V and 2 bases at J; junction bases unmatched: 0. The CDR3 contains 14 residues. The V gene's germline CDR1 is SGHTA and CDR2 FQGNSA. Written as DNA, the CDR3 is TGTGCCAGCAGCTTAGGCGGGGGGGCCTACGAGCAGTACGTC. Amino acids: CASSLGGGAYEQYV.

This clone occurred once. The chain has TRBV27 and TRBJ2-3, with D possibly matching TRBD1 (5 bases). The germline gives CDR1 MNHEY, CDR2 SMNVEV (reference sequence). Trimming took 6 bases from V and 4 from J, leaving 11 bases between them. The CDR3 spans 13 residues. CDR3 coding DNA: TGTGCCAGCAGACTACAGGCACCAGATACGCAGTATTTT. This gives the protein CASRLQAPDTQYF.

CDR3 in DNA: TGTGCCAGCAGCGAGGCGCGCCACAATGAGCAGTTCTTC. It yields the protein CASSEARHNEQFF. The genes are TRBV7-9 and TRBJ2-1; no reliable D call. This CDR3 is 13 amino acids long. Germline V gene sequence: CDR1 SEHNR, CDR2 FQNEAQ (reference sequence). Trimming took 5 bases from V and 5 from J, leaving 10 bases between them.

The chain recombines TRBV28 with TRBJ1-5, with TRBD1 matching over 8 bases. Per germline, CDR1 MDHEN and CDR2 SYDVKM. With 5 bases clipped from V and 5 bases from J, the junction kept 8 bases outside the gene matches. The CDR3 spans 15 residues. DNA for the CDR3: TGTGCCAGCAGTCCCCCTCCAGGGGGCGATCAGCCCCAGCATTTT. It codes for CASSPPPGGDQPQHF.

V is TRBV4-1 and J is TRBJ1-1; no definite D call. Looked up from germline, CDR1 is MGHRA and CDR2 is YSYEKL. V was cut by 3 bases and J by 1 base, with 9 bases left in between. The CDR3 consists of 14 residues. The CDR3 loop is CASSQGHRNTEAFF. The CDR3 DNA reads TGCGCCAGCAGCCAGGGCCACAGGAACACTGAAGCTTTCTTT.

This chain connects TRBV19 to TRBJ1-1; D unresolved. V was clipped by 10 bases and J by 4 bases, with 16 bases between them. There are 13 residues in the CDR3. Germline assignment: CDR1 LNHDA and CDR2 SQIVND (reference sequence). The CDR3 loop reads CATQLGMGTEAFF. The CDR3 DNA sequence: TGTGCCACTCAGCTCGGGATGGGCACTGAAGCTTTCTTT.

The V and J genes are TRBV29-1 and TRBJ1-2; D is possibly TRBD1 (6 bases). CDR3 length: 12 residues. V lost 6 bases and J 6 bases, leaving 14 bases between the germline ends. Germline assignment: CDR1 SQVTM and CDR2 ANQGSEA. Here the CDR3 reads CSVTRTVDGYTF. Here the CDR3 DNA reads TGCAGCGTCACCCGGACAGTGGATGGCTACACCTTC.

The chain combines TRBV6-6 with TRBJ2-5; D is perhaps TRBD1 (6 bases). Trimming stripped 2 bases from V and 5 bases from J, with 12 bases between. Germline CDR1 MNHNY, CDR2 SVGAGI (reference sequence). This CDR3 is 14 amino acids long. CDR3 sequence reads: CASSYRGIGETQYF. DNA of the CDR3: TGTGCCAGCAGTTACAGGGGGATAGGGGAGACCCAGTACTTC.

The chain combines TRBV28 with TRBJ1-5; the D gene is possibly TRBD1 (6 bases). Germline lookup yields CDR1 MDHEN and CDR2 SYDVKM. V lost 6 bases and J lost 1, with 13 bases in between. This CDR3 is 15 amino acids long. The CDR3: CASRPGGASNQPQHF. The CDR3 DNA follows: TGTGCCAGCAGGCCGGGGGGGGCGAGCAATCAGCCCCAGCATTTT.

The CDR3 bases are TGTGCCAGCAAAGGACAGGGAGAAGAAACTGAAGCTTTCTTT. Translated, it gives CASKGQGEETEAFF. The rearrangement joins TRBV6-6 to TRBJ1-1; TRBD1 aligns across 8 bases. From germline, CDR1 is MNHNY and CDR2 SVGAGI (reference sequence). V trimming: 7 bases; J trimming: 5 bases; junction bases outside the gene matches: 9. The CDR3 totals 14 residues.

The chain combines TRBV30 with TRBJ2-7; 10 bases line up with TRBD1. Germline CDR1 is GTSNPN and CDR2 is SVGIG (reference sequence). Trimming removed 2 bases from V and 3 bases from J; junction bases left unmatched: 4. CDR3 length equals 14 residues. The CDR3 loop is CAWSLWTGGYEQYF. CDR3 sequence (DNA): TGTGCCTGGAGTTTATGGACAGGGGGCTACGAGCAGTACTTC. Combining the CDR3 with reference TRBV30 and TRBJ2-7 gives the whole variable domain SQTIHQWPATLVQPVGSPLSLECTVEGTSNPNLYWYRQAAGRGLQLLFYSVGIGQISSEVPQNLSASRPQDRQFILSSKKLLLSDSGFYLCAWSLWTGGYEQYFGPGTRLTVT.

The CDR3 loop reads CASSKGGQGNPPYSNQPQHF. For the CDR3, the DNA is TGTGCCAGCAGCAAAGGGGGGCAGGGCAATCCCCCTTATAGCAATCAGCCCCAGCATTTT. The V call is TRBV21-1, the J call TRBJ1-5; the table's D call, TRBD1, has no DNA check behind it. TRBV21-1 is tagged as a pseudogene. The CDR3 is 20 residues long.

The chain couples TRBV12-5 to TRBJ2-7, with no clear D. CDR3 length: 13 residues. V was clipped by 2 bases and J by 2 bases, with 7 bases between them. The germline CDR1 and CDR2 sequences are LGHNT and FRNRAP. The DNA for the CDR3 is TGTGCTAGTGGTTTGCCAATCACCTACGAGCAGTACTTC. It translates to CASGLPITYEQYF.

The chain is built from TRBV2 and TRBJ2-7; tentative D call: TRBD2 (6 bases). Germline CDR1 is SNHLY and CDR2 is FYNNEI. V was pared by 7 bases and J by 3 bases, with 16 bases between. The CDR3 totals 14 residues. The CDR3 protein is CASNNGGSGYEQYF. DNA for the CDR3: TGTGCCAGCAACAACGGGGGTTCCGGCTACGAGCAGTACTTC.

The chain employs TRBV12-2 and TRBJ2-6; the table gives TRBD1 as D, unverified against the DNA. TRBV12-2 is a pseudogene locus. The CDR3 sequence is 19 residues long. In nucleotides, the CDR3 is TGTGCAAGTCGCTCCCCTAGGGGGTGGCGGATTTCTGGGGCCAACGTCCTGACTTTC. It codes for CASRSPRGWRISGANVLTF.

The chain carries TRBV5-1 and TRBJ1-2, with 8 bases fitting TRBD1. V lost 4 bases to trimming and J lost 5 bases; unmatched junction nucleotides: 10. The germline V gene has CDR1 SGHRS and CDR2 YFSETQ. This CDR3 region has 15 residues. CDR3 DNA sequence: TGCGCCAGCAGCCCCTGGACAGGGATTGGGTATGGCTACACCTTC. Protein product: CASSPWTGIGYGYTF. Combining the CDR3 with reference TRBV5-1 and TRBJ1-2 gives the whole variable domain KAGVTQTPRYLIKTRGQQVTLSCSPISGHRSVSWYQQTPGQGLQFLFEYFSETQRNKGNFPGRFSGRQFSNSRSEMNVSTLELGDSALYLCASSPWTGIGYGYTFGSGTRLTVV.

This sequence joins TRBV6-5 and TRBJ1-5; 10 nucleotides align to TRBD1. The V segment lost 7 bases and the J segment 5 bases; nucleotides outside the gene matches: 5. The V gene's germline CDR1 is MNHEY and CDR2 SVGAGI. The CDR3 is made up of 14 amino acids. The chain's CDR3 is CASKPDRGHQPQHF. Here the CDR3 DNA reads TGTGCCAGCAAACCAGACAGGGGGCATCAGCCCCAGCATTTT.

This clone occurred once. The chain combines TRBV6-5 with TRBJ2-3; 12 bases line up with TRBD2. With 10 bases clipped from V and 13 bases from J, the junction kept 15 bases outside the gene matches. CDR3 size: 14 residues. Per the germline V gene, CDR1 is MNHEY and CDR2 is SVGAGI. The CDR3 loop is CATARRLAGGPEYF. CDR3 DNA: TGTGCCACCGCGAGGCGGCTAGCGGGGGGGCCGGAGTATTTT.

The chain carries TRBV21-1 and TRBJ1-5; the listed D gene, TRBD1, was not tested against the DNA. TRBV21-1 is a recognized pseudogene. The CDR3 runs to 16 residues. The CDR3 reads CASSKQRTGGNQPQHF. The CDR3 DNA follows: TGTGCCAGCAGCAAACAAAGAACAGGGGGCAATCAGCCCCAGCATTTT.

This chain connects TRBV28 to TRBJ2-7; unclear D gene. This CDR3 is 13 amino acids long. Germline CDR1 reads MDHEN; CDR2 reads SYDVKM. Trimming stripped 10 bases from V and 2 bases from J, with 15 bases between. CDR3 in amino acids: CATFRSETYEQYV. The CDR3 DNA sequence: TGTGCCACATTCCGGAGCGAGACCTACGAGCAGTACGTC.

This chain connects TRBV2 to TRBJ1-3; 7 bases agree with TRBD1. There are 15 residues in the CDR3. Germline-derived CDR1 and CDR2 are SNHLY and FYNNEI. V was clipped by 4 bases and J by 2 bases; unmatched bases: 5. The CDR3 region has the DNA TGTGCCAGCAGTGCGGAGGGGGCGCCTGGAAACACCATATATTTT. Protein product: CASSAEGAPGNTIYF.

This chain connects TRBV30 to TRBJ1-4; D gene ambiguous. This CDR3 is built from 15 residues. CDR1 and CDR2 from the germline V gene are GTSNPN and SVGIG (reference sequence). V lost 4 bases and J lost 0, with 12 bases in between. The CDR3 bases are TGTGCCTGGACTGGGCAAAATCCAACTAATGAAAAACTGTTTTTT. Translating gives CAWTGQNPTNEKLFF.

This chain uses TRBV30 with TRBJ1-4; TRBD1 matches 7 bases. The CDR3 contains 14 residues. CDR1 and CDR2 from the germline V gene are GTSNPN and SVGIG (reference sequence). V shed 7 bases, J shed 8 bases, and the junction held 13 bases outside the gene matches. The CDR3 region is CALSTTGAGEKLFF. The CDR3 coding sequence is TGTGCCTTAAGCACAACAGGGGCGGGGGAAAAACTGTTTTTT.

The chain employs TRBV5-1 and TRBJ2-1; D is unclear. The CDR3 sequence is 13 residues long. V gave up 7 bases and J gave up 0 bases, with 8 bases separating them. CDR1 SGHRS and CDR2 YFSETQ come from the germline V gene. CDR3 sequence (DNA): TGCGCCAGCCGAATTAGCTCCTACAATGAGCAGTTCTTC. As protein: CASRISSYNEQFF.

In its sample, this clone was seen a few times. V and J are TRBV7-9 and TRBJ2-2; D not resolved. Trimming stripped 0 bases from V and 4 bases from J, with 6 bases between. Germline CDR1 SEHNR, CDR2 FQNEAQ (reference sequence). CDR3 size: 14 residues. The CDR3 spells CASSLALGTGELFF. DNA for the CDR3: TGTGCCAGCAGCTTAGCGCTCGGCACCGGGGAGCTGTTTTTT.

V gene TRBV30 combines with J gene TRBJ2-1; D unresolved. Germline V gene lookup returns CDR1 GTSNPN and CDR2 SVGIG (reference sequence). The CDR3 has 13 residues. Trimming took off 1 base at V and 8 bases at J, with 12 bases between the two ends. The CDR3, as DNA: TGTGCCTGGAGTGGCCAGGCCTGGCATGAGCAGTTCTTC. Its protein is CAWSGQAWHEQFF.